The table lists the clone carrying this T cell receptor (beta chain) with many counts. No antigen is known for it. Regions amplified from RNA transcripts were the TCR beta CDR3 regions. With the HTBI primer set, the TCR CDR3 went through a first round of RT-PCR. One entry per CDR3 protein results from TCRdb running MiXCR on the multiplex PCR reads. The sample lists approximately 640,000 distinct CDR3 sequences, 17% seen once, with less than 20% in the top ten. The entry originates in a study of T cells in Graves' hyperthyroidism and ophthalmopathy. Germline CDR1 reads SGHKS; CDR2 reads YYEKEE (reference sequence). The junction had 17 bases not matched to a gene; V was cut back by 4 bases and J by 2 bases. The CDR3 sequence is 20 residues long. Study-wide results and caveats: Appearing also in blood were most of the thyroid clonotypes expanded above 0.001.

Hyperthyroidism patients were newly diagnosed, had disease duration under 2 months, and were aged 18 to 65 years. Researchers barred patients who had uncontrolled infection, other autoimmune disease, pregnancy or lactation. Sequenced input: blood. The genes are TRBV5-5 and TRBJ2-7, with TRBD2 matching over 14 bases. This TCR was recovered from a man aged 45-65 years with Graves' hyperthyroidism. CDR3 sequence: CASSRQRPGLAGVIAYEQYF. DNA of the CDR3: TGTGCCAGCAGCAGACAAAGACCGGGACTAGCGGGAGTAATAGCCTACGAGCAGTACTTC.